This TCR beta chain was sequenced for a study of cytomegalovirus exposure and HLA in healthy donors. The CDR3 contains 18 residues. With V trimmed by 3 bases and J by 4 bases, 16 bases remained unmatched. Germline lookup yields CDR1 LNHNV and CDR2 YYDKDF (reference sequence). The PCR ran on 60 Vbeta and 13 Jbeta primers. Generated by immunoSEQ multiplex PCR, the TCRdb table keeps only in-frame clones and is missing some. The table lists under 130,000 clones, under 85% of them singletons, with roughly 1.2% in the top ten. Findings and limits, study-wide: Common viral pathogens seemed to be connected with several of the most significant clusters, according to a later analysis. TCR beta V segments were, for the most part, productive about 90% or about 30% of the time in an earlier analysis. A missense variant in DCLRE1C was later tied to TCR beta V- and J-gene trimming.

With respect to this clone: Its antigen is not known.

Sequenced: PBMCs. The genes are TRBV15 and TRBJ2-3; 7 bases align to TRBD1. The TCR sequence derives from a man aged 30 to 39 in good health and CMV-seronegative. In nucleotides, the CDR3 is TGTGCCACCAGCAGGAAGCCGATCGGGACAGTGGGGGCAGATACGCAGTATTTT. Residues: CATSRKPIGTVGADTQYF.